This entry lists 21 T cell receptor beta chains sequenced from one sample in a study of T cell responses to AZD1222 COVID-19 vaccine. The repertoire was sequenced with immunoSEQ multiplex PCR; TCRdb's copy has only in-frame clones and lacks some. The sample consists of approximately 84,000 clones, about nine tenths of them appearing once. The source material was peripheral blood, sampled on day 0 of AZD1222 vaccination. The receptors shown here come from an adult in good health.

The chain combines TRBV4-1 with TRBJ2-7; TRBD1 might be the D (5 bases). The ends were cut back, 0 bases at V and 1 base at J, with 7 bases in the middle. The CDR3 has 14 residues. Per the germline V gene, CDR1 is MGHRA and CDR2 is YSYEKL. The CDR3 region is CASSQEKGSYEQYF. The CDR3 DNA sequence: TGCGCCAGCAGCCAAGAGAAGGGGTCCTACGAGCAGTACTTC.

The genes are TRBV6-5 and TRBJ2-5; maybe TRBD1 (6 bases). From germline, CDR1 is MNHEY and CDR2 SVGAGI. The ends were cut back, 6 bases at V and 3 bases at J, with 14 bases in the middle. The CDR3 has 14 residues. The CDR3 bases are TGTGCCAGCAGAACCGGGACACCGAAAGAGACCCAGTACTTC. Translated, it gives CASRTGTPKETQYF.

V gene TRBV7-8 combines with J gene TRBJ1-2; 7 positions match TRBD1. The CDR3 extends over 14 amino acids. J gave up 7 bases and V 1 base, and 6 bases lay outside the gene matches. Germline values: CDR1 SGHVS, CDR2 FQNEAQ. CDR3 DNA: TGTGCCAGCAGCTTAGGGCTACAGGGGACTGGCTACACCTTC. This encodes CASSLGLQGTGYTF.

This chain joins TRBV10-3 and TRBJ2-1, with TRBD1 matching over 10 bases. CDR1 and CDR2 from the germline V gene are ENHRY and SYGVKD. The CDR3 runs 12 residues. The ends lost 8 bases at V and 8 bases at J; junction bases unmatched: 3. The CDR3 region has the DNA TGTGCCATCGCCGGGACAGGGGATGAGCAGTTCTTC. This translates into CAIAGTGDEQFF.

The chain employs TRBV6-5 and TRBJ2-5, with D possibly being TRBD1 (6 bases). Between the trimmed V and J ends, which lost 0 bases and 5 bases, there was a span of 13 bases. Germline lookup yields CDR1 MNHEY and CDR2 SVGAGI. The CDR3 consists of 15 residues. CDR3 residues: CASSYSYRAGETQYF. DNA of the CDR3: TGTGCCAGCAGTTACTCGTACAGGGCTGGGGAGACCCAGTACTTC.

This rearrangement joins TRBV4-3 to TRBJ2-2, with D possibly TRBD1 on 6 matching bases. This CDR3 region has 17 residues. The ends were cut back, 4 bases at V and 1 base at J, with 16 bases in the middle. Looked up from germline, CDR1 is LGHNA and CDR2 is YSLEER. CDR3: CASSPNGDTLNTGELFF. CDR3 DNA: TGCGCCAGCAGCCCCAATGGGGACACTCTGAACACCGGGGAGCTGTTTTTT.

This sequence joins TRBV2 and TRBJ2-3, with 10 bases matching TRBD2. With 6 bases clipped from V and 4 bases from J, the junction kept 7 bases outside the gene matches. This CDR3 contains 15 residues. Germline CDR1 and CDR2: SNHLY and FYNNEI. CDR3: CASSAQGTSADTQYF. As DNA, the CDR3 is TGTGCCAGCAGCGCCCAAGGGACTAGCGCAGATACGCAGTATTTT.

V and J are TRBV5-1 and TRBJ1-2; 7 positions match TRBD1. Germline lookup yields CDR1 SGHRS and CDR2 YFSETQ. CDR3 length: 15 amino acids. J lost 2 bases, V lost 4 bases, and 8 bases had no gene match. The CDR3 DNA follows: TGCGCCAGCAGCCCTCAGGGGGGTGCGAACTATGGCTACACCTTC. This gives the protein CASSPQGGANYGYTF.

This clone was recorded a few times. The chain carries TRBV6-1 and TRBJ2-7, with D tentatively TRBD1 or TRBD2 (7 bases each). Between the trimmed V and J ends, which lost 2 bases and 6 bases, there was a span of 17 bases. Germline V gene data show CDR1 as MNHNS and CDR2 as SASEGT. The CDR3 length is 15 residues. The CDR3 nucleotides are TGTGCCAGCAGTGAAAAGGAGCAGGGGGGGAGCGAGCAGTACTTC. Residues: CASSEKEQGGSEQYF.

The V call is TRBV27, the J call TRBJ1-1, with D unresolved. The V gene's germline CDR1 is MNHEY and CDR2 SMNVEV (reference sequence). The CDR3 totals 11 residues. Trimming removed 5 bases from V and 4 bases from J, with 5 bases in between. This chain's CDR3 is CASSVGTEAFF. DNA of the CDR3: TGTGCCAGCAGTGTTGGCACTGAAGCTTTCTTT.

V usage is TRBV10-3 and J usage is TRBJ1-2; 8 bases match TRBD1. The CDR3 has 14 amino acids. V lost 5 bases and J lost 4; bases outside the gene matches: 6. Germline-derived CDR1 and CDR2 are ENHRY and SYGVKD. The CDR3 reads CAISPDRVLYGYTF. The CDR3 region has the DNA TGTGCCATCAGTCCGGACAGGGTCCTCTATGGCTACACCTTC.

This chain connects TRBV4-2 to TRBJ2-1; the D call may be TRBD1 or TRBD2 (5 bases each). Germline CDR1 and CDR2: LGHNA and YNFKEQ. V was shortened by 1 base and J by 7 bases, with 17 bases between the two germline ends. The CDR3 consists of 16 residues. CDR3 sequence: CASSQAHPGTGNEQFF. The CDR3 coding sequence is TGTGCCAGCAGCCAAGCTCACCCTGGGACCGGGAATGAGCAGTTCTTC.

This chain connects TRBV15 to TRBJ1-1; TRBD1 aligns across 8 bases. The CDR3 length is 15 residues. CDR1 is LNHNV, CDR2 YYDKDF, per germline (reference sequence). Written as DNA, the CDR3 is TGTGCTCCGGGCGGACAGGGTAAAGCCGGCCCTGAAGCTTTCTTT. Translated: CAPGGQGKAGPEAFF.

The gene calls are TRBV18 and TRBJ1-2; tentatively, D is TRBD1 (5 bases). Trimming took off 1 base at V and 3 bases at J, with 9 bases between the two ends. The CDR3 has 14 amino acids. The V gene's germline CDR1 is KGHSH and CDR2 LQKENI. CDR3 bases: TGTGCCAGCTCACCACTCGGCAGGGACTATGGCTACACCTTC. This translates into CASSPLGRDYGYTF.

This clone was found once. The genes are TRBV5-6 and TRBJ1-3; 9 positions agree with TRBD1. Per germline, CDR1 SGHDT and CDR2 YYEEEE. After removal of 7 bases from V and 1 base from J, the junction contained 15 bases not matched to a gene. This CDR3 contains 18 residues. The CDR3 DNA reads TGTGCCAGCGACTCTTGGAGGGGGACAGGGATGTCTGGAAACACCATATATTTT. Translated: CASDSWRGTGMSGNTIYF.

Turning to this clone: An end of the junction differs from the germline gene, which may be a read error. The V call is TRBV6-5, the J call TRBJ1-5, with no clear D. Germline CDR1 and CDR2: MNHEY and SVGAGI. The CDR3 is 13 residues long. CDR3 DNA sequence: TGTGCCAGCAATTACTCTCCTAATCAGCCCCAGCATTTT. Translating gives CASNYSPNQPQHF.

The chain uses TRBV6-5 and TRBJ1-5; no definite D call. The CDR3 sequence is 13 residues long. The germline CDR1 and CDR2 sequences are MNHEY and SVGAGI. Trimming removed 0 bases at V and 4 bases at J, with 4 bases between. The DNA for the CDR3 is TGTGCCAGCAGTTACTCGATTAATCAGCCCCAGCATTTT. Translation gives CASSYSINQPQHF.

This clone was picked up one time. The chain employs TRBV6-6 and TRBJ2-1; TRBD2 might be the D (5 bases). Germline CDR1 and CDR2: MNHNY and SVGAGI (reference sequence). CDR3 length: 15 amino acids. V lost 7 bases and J lost 2, with 15 bases in between. In nucleotides, the CDR3 is TGTGCCAGCAAGGATTGGAGCGGCCCCTACAATGAGCAGTTCTTC. It specifies CASKDWSGPYNEQFF.

Only one count was recorded for this clone. The chain employs TRBV6-5 and TRBJ2-7, with D hard to call. This CDR3 has 13 residues. CDR1 and CDR2 (germline): MNHEY, SVGAGI. Trimming took off 5 bases at V and 4 bases at J, with 12 bases between the two ends. CDR3 bases: TGTGCCAGCAGTCACCCCGACTCGTACGAGCAGTACTTC. This codes for CASSHPDSYEQYF.

CDR3 region: CASSRHGIKVAFF. Here the CDR3 DNA reads TGTGCCAGCAGCCGACATGGGATCAAGGTAGCTTTCTTT. J is TRBJ1-1 and V is TRBV3-1 (or the pseudogene TRBV3-2); D unclear. Germline CDR1 reads LGHDT; CDR2 reads YNNKEL (reference sequence). This CDR3 region has 13 residues. With 4 bases removed from V and 10 bases from J, the gap between germline ends came to 16 bases.

The V gene is TRBV27, the J gene TRBJ1-5, with TRBD1 matching over 9 bases. The V gene end was trimmed by 6 bases and the J gene end by 0 bases; junction bases not matched to a gene: 15. This CDR3 spans 19 amino acids. Looked up from germline, CDR1 is MNHEY and CDR2 is SMNVEV (reference sequence). In DNA form, the CDR3 reads TGTGCCAGCAGAAGAGGAGGACAGGGGCTCGGCTATAGCAATCAGCCCCAGCATTTT. This encodes CASRRGGQGLGYSNQPQHF.